This T cell receptor beta chain was sequenced during a study of blood T cell repertoires in COVID-19. The overall study: Sources were T cells, B-cell-depleted T cells, or PBMCs; the material itself was cDNA or gDNA.

Followed longitudinally, the Seattle patients had been enrolled during active infection. Per the study methods: How many nucleated cells were present was estimated from reference gene primer amplification. Data came from immunoSEQ multiplex PCR; TCRdb stores just in-frame clones and leaves some out. V, J and clone size reflect that table, while D and trimming were determined from the DNA. The table has approximately 280,000 clones, approximately 84% seen once. Trimming removed 0 bases at V and 5 bases at J, with 11 bases between. The CDR3 has 14 residues. The V gene's germline CDR1 is SGDLS and CDR2 YYNGEE.

The sequence was collected from a human donor with COVID-19, enrolled during active disease. The donor label of this sample is uncertain. The specimen sequenced was peripheral blood. The chain combines TRBV9 with TRBJ2-5; possibly TRBD2 for D (6 bases). The CDR3 spells CASSVEVEGETQYF. CDR3 DNA sequence: TGTGCCAGCAGCGTAGAGGTGGAGGGGGAGACCCAGTACTTC. The full variable domain, with the rest looked up from reference TRBV9 and TRBJ2-5, is DSGVTQTPKHLITATGQRVTLRCSPRSGDLSVYWYQQSLDQGLQFLIQYYNGEERAKGNILERFSAQQFPDLHSELNLSSLELGDSALYFCASSVEVEGETQYFGPGTRLLVL.